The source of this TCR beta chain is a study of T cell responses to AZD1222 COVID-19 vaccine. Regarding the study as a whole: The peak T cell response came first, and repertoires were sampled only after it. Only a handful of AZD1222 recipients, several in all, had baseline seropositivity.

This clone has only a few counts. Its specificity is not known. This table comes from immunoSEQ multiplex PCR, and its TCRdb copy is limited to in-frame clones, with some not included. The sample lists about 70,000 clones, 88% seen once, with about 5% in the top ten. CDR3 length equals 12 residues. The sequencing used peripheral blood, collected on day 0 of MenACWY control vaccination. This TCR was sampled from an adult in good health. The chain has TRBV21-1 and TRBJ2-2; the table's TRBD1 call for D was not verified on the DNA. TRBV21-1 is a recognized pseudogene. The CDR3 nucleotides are TGTGCCAGCAGGGGGACAGGGTCGGTGCTGTTTTTT. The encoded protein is CASRGTGSVLFF.